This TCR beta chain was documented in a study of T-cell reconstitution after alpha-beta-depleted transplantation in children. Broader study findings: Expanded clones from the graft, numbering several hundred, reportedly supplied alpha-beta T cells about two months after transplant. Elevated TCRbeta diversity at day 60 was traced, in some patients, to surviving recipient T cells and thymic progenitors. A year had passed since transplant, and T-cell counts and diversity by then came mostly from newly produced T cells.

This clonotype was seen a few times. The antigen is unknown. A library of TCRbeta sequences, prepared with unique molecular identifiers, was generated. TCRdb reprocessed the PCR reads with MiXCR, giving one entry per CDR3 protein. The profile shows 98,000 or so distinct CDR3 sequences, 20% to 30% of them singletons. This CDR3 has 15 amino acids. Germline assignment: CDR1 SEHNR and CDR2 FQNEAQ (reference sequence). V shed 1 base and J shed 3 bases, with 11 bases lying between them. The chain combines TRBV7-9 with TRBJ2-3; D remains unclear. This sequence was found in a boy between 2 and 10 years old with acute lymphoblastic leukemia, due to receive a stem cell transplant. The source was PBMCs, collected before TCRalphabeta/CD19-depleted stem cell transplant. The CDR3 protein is CASSLGYGRTDTQYF. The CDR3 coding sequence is TGTGCCAGCAGCTTAGGTTACGGAAGGACAGATACGCAGTATTTT.